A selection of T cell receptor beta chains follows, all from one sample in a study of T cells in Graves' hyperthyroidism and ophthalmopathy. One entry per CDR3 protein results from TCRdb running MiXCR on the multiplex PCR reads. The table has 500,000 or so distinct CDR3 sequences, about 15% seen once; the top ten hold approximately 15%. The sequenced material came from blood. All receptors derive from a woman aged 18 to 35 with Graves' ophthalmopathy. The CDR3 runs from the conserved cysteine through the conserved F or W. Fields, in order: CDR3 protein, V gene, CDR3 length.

CAWRPGGWYGYTF,TRBV30,13
CASSPKRPGMSQPQHF,TRBV6-1,16
CASTTGAMGSTEAFF,TRBV6-2/TRBV6-3,15
CSVDGGGQETQYF,TRBV29-1,13
CAWSVSSRPSGNTIYF,TRBV30,16
CASSETGRAFF,TRBV25-1,11
CASSQGSASYNEQFF,TRBV4-1,15
CASSPRVPSVYEQYF,TRBV18,15
CASSQGFSSTDTQYF,TRBV3-1,15
CSAGDRSSYEQYF,TRBV20-1,13
CASSPPLAGFNEQFF,TRBV4-2,15
CALDFLRGYTF,TRBV30,11
CASSLGTASNYGYTF,TRBV27,15
CSARSPGLAGDTQYF,TRBV20-1,15
CASSVGGAPGYGYTF,TRBV9,15
CASSDRPSGNTIYF,TRBV5-6,14
CASSLSAHEQYF,TRBV5-1,12
CASSGGGRDGYTF,TRBV9,13
CATEGSRGRTDTQYF,TRBV28,15
CAAGESYNSPLHF,TRBV30,13
CASSYTAWSTSGNSYEQYF,TRBV6-1,19
CASREDRVSYNEQFF,TRBV2,15
CASSHRRTRFNNEQFF,TRBV7-8,16
CAISESNSLRIQYF,TRBV10-3,14
CASSVLGGLNTEAFF,TRBV2,15
CASSLSGGASSYNEQFF,TRBV9,17
CASITGNTIYF,TRBV28,11
CASSEIEGGATGELFF,TRBV9,16
CASARGSNYGYTF,TRBV27,13
CAISATGGSPLHF,TRBV10-3,13
CASTHTGTGELFF,TRBV28,13
CASSPRRGAYEQYF,TRBV12-3/TRBV12-4,14
CASSIPGQDPLWGYSNQPQHF,TRBV19,21
CASSYSTPSREFYGYTF,TRBV6-2/TRBV6-3,17
CASRSGYRDIVHEQETQYF,TRBV2,19
CARMTGDTEAFF,TRBV19,12
CSARTGGWEPQHF,TRBV20-1,13
CASNPGSTDTQYF,TRBV9,13
CASSLFSGGTGELFF,TRBV12-3/TRBV12-4,15
CASSYLAGGPQETQYF,TRBV6-2/TRBV6-3,16
CASSVASGGPSPHNEQFF,TRBV12-3/TRBV12-4,18
CASSPRQGLETQYF,TRBV27,14
CASSLDLAGGPSTDTQYF,TRBV5-1,18
CASSYSSRLAETSYEQYF,TRBV6-6,18
CASSSDTYNSPLHF,TRBV5-1,14
CASSQLANTGELFF,TRBV3-1,14
CASHVGWRDTQYF,TRBV2,13
CANSQGWGYEQYF,TRBV2,13
CASSLTGQGHGNTIYF,TRBV5-1,16
CASSMVPATEAFF,TRBV19,13